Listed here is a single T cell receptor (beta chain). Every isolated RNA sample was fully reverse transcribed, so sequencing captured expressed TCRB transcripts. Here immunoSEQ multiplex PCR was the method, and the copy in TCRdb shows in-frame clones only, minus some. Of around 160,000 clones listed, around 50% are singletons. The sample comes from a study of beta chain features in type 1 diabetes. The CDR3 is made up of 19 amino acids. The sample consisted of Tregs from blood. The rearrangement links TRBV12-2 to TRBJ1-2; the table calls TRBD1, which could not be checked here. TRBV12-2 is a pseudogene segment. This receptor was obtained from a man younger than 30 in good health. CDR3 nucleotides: TGTGCAAGTCGCCTAACCCCCGGGACAGGGGGCATTGGGAGTAGAGGCTACACCTTC. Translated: CASRLTPGTGGIGSRGYTF.